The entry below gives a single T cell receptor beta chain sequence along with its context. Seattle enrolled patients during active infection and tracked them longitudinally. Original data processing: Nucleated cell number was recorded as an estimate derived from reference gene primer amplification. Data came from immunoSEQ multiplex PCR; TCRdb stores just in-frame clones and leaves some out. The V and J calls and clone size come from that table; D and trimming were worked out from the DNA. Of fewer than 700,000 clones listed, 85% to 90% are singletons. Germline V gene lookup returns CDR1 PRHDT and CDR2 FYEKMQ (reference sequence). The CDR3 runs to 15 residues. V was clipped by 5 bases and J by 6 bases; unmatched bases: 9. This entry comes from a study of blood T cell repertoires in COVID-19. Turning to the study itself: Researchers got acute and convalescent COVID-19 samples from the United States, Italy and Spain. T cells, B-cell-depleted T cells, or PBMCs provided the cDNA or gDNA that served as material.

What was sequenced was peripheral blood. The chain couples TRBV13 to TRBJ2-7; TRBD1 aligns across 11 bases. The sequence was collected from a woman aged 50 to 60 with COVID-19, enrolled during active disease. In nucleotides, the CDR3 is TGTGCCAGCAGCGCCCCCGGGACAGGGGGAGTCGAGCAGTACTTC. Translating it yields CASSAPGTGGVEQYF.